This is a list of T cell receptor beta chains from one sample in a study of shared clonotypes between healthy human individuals. TCRdb's copy holds only in-frame clones and misses some; the assay was immunoSEQ multiplex PCR. The data hold about 450,000 clones, with roughly three quarters observed a single time. Source material: PBMCs. All receptors derive from a woman between 40 and 50 years old in good health. Some clones in this sample may be carry-over from other donors' samples. Each CDR3 is given with its conserved first and last residue. D genes are given only for firm matches. Part of the rows lack a size; the others show once, few, many or a class for expanded clones.

CDR3nt | CDR3aa | j_gene | len | v_gene | abundance | d_gene
TGTGCCTGGAGGGGACAGCGCCCTAGCACAGATACGCAGTATTTT | CAWRGQRPSTDTQYF | TRBJ2-3 | 15 | TRBV30 | NA | TRBD1
TGTGCCAGCAGGCCCTCGCCGGGACTAGCGGTTAGTGAGCAGTTCTTC | CASRPSPGLAVSEQFF | TRBJ2-1 | 16 | TRBV7-9 | few | TRBD2
TGTGCCAGCAGCCCCGGGGTAGCGGGACAGGCAGAGACCCAGTACTTC | CASSPGVAGQAETQYF | TRBJ2-5 | 16 | TRBV5-4 | NA | NA
TGTGCCAGCAGCCCGACGACTAGCGGGACCGAGCAGTACTTC | CASSPTTSGTEQYF | TRBJ2-7 | 14 | TRBV9 | NA | TRBD2
TGTGCCACCAGCAGAGGACAGCCCGATCCCTACGAGCAGTACTTC | CATSRGQPDPYEQYF | TRBJ2-7 | 15 | TRBV15 | NA | NA
TGTGCCAGCAGCCCGCAGGGGACCGGGGAGCTGTTTTTT | CASSPQGTGELFF | TRBJ2-2 | 13 | TRBV14 | NA | NA
TGCAGTACTAATGATGAGCAGTACTTC | CSTNDEQYF | TRBJ2-7 | 9 | TRBV20-1 | NA | NA
TGTGCCAGCAGTGTACAGGGTTTCGAGCAGTACTTC | CASSVQGFEQYF | TRBJ2-7 | 12 | TRBV2 | NA | NA
TGTGCCAGTAGTATAGGGCTGCAGCCCCAGCATTTT | CASSIGLQPQHF | TRBJ1-5 | 12 | TRBV19 | NA | NA
TGCGCCAGCAGCCAAATCAGCACGGGACAGGGGTTCTACGAGCAGTACTTC | CASSQISTGQGFYEQYF | TRBJ2-7 | 17 | TRBV4-3 | NA | TRBD1
TGTGCCAGAAGCATACAATCACGCGGGAGATATAAAGACTCCTACGAGCAGTACTTC | CARSIQSRGRYKDSYEQYF | TRBJ2-7 | 19 | TRBV5-3 | NA | TRBD2
TGTGCCAGCAGCTTGGATGGGAGCTACACCTTC | CASSLDGSYTF | TRBJ1-2 | 11 | TRBV5-5 | NA | NA
TGTGCCAGCAGGCAGAGACAGGGGTGGATCGGGGAGCTGTTTTTT | CASRQRQGWIGELFF | TRBJ2-2 | 15 | TRBV7-2 | NA | TRBD1
TGTGCCAGTAGCTGGACAGGGGGAAACACCGGGGAGCTGTTTTTT | CASSWTGGNTGELFF | TRBJ2-2 | 15 | TRBV19 | NA | TRBD1
TGTGCCAGCAGCTTCGCGGAGAACACTGAAGCTTTCTTT | CASSFAENTEAFF | TRBJ1-1 | 13 | TRBV7-3 | NA | NA
TGTGCCAGCTCACCTCAGGGGAGCTCCTACAATGAGCAGTTCTTC | CASSPQGSSYNEQFF | TRBJ2-1 | 15 | TRBV18 | few | NA
TGTGCCACCAGCAGAGACATGGCCGGGACAGGGTTAGGTCAGCCCCAGCATTTT | CATSRDMAGTGLGQPQHF | TRBJ1-5 | 18 | TRBV15 | NA | TRBD1
TGCAGCGTTGAGGGGACAGGGGGCAGTGGGACTGAAGCTTTCTTT | CSVEGTGGSGTEAFF | TRBJ1-1 | 15 | TRBV29-1 | NA | TRBD1
TGTGCCAGCAGCTTATCCGGGGGCTCCCCCTACGAGCAGTACTTC | CASSLSGGSPYEQYF | TRBJ2-7 | 15 | TRBV7-3 | once | NA
TGTGCCAGCAGCCTTAGCAATCAGCCCCAGCATTTT | CASSLSNQPQHF | TRBJ1-5 | 12 | TRBV7-9 | NA | NA
TGTGCCAGCAGCGTAGGAGGATTTGGGAGCTACGAGCAGTACTTC | CASSVGGFGSYEQYF | TRBJ2-7 | 15 | TRBV9 | NA | NA
TGTGCCAGTAGTCCCCGGGGCACCGTCGGCCCCGGGGAGCTGTTTTTT | CASSPRGTVGPGELFF | TRBJ2-2 | 16 | TRBV19 | NA | NA
TGTGCCAGCTCACTGGGACTAGCGGGAGGAATCGCGAACACCGGGGAGCTGTTTTTT | CASSLGLAGGIANTGELFF | TRBJ2-2 | 19 | TRBV18 | NA | TRBD2
TGTGCCAGCAGCTTAGGGGGCGACACCGGGGAGCTGTTTTTT | CASSLGGDTGELFF | TRBJ2-2 | 14 | TRBV7-2 | NA | NA
TGTGCCAGCAGCCTAGGGCTTCGCGACGAGCAGTACTTC | CASSLGLRDEQYF | TRBJ2-7 | 13 | TRBV11-2 | NA | NA
TGCGCCAGCCATTTCGGGACTAGCGGCCAAGAGACCCAGTACTTC | CASHFGTSGQETQYF | TRBJ2-5 | 15 | TRBV5-1 | NA | TRBD2
TGTGCCAGTCTAGGCCTAGTAGTTGGGCGAGACTACAATGAGCAGTTCTTC | CASLGLVVGRDYNEQFF | TRBJ2-1 | 17 | TRBV19 | NA | NA
TGTGCCAGCAGTACCCATCCGGGACAGAATCAGCCCCAGCATTTT | CASSTHPGQNQPQHF | TRBJ1-5 | 15 | TRBV6-5 | NA | TRBD1
TGTGCCAGCTACGACGACAGGTCCTCCTACGAGCAGTACTTC | CASYDDRSSYEQYF | TRBJ2-7 | 14 | TRBV7-9 | few | NA
TGTGCCAGCAGTTTGCGGGACAGGGGGCTCGCCGGGGAGCTGTTTTTT | CASSLRDRGLAGELFF | TRBJ2-2 | 16 | TRBV6-6 | NA | TRBD1
TGTGCCAGCAGCTCCCCATGGGGCTACACCTTC | CASSSPWGYTF | TRBJ1-2 | 11 | TRBV7-9 | few | NA
TGCGCCAGCAACGAGCAGCCCCAGGGGGAGGTAGATACGCAGTATTTT | CASNEQPQGEVDTQYF | TRBJ2-3 | 16 | TRBV5-1 | NA | NA
TGTGCCAGCAGCCCCCGACTAGCGGGGGTCCAAGAGACCCAGTACTTC | CASSPRLAGVQETQYF | TRBJ2-5 | 16 | TRBV7-2 | NA | TRBD2
TGTGCCAGCAGCCCCCGGTCTAGCGGGAGGCCCTTCTACAATGAGCAGTTCTTC | CASSPRSSGRPFYNEQFF | TRBJ2-1 | 18 | TRBV4-2 | few | TRBD2
TGTGCCAGCAGTCCAAGCGGGGCGGACACAGATACGCAGTATTTT | CASSPSGADTDTQYF | TRBJ2-3 | 15 | TRBV4-2 | NA | TRBD2
TGTGCCAGCAGTTTATCAGGGGTTAATGAAAAACTGTTTTTT | CASSLSGVNEKLFF | TRBJ1-4 | 14 | TRBV28 | NA | NA
TGTGCCAGCAGCTCAGCAATAGCGGGAGCAAGGGCGGAGCAGTACTTC | CASSSAIAGARAEQYF | TRBJ2-7 | 16 | TRBV5-4 | many | TRBD2
TGTGCCATCGGACTAGCGGGAGACAATGAGCAGTTCTTC | CAIGLAGDNEQFF | TRBJ2-1 | 13 | TRBV10-3 | NA | TRBD2
TGTGCCACCAGCAAAGACAGGTCCCGGGTGAACACTGAAGCTTTCTTT | CATSKDRSRVNTEAFF | TRBJ1-1 | 16 | TRBV15 | NA | NA
TGTGCCAGCAGCCCCGGCCGGGGTATAGGGACCTACGAGCAGTACTTC | CASSPGRGIGTYEQYF | TRBJ2-7 | 16 | TRBV5-4 | NA | NA
TGCGCCAGCTCGGGGAGGGACAGGGGGATGCATGAGCAGTTCTTC | CASSGRDRGMHEQFF | TRBJ2-1 | 15 | TRBV10-1 | few | TRBD1
TGTGCCAGCAGCCCCCCCTTCATGCCCCAGCATTTT | CASSPPFMPQHF | TRBJ1-5 | 12 | TRBV28 | NA | NA
TGTGCCAGCAGCCCCAGCGGTAGCTCCTACAATGAGCAGTTCTTC | CASSPSGSSYNEQFF | TRBJ2-1 | 15 | TRBV6-4 | many | NA
TGTGCCAGCAGGATTACAGGGGGCGGGGAGCTGTTTTTT | CASRITGGGELFF | TRBJ2-2 | 13 | TRBV6-6 | NA | TRBD1
TGTGCCAGCACCGTAGGCGGGAGGGGGTACAATGAGCAGTTCTTC | CASTVGGRGYNEQFF | TRBJ2-1 | 15 | TRBV7-9 | NA | TRBD2
TGTGCCAGCAGCCATGACAGCGAGAATCAGCCCCAGCATTTT | CASSHDSENQPQHF | TRBJ1-5 | 14 | TRBV28 | once | NA
TGTGCCAGCAGCTTGCAGGACAGGGCCTACAATGAGCAGTTCTTC | CASSLQDRAYNEQFF | TRBJ2-1 | 15 | TRBV5-4 | once | TRBD1
TGTGCCAGCTCCCGACGGGCGAAGTACGAGCAGTACTTC | CASSRRAKYEQYF | TRBJ2-7 | 13 | TRBV18 | NA | NA
TGTGCCAGTAGCCAAACGAGGGACTACCGGTACCAAGAGACCCAGTACTTC | CASSQTRDYRYQETQYF | TRBJ2-5 | 17 | TRBV19 | NA | TRBD2
TGTGCCAGCAGCTCCGATGCCGCGGGCAAAGGCAGTCAGCCCCAGCATTTT | CASSSDAAGKGSQPQHF | TRBJ1-5 | 17 | TRBV5-8 | NA | NA
TGTGCCAGCAACGGACCCCGCCAAGAGACCCAGTACTTC | CASNGPRQETQYF | TRBJ2-5 | 13 | TRBV2 | NA | NA
TGTGCCAGCAGCTTATCGGCAGAGTACTATGGCTACACCTTC | CASSLSAEYYGYTF | TRBJ1-2 | 14 | TRBV11-2 | once | NA
TGTGCCAGCAGCTTACAAATCGCAGCACCCTATGGCTACACCTTC | CASSLQIAAPYGYTF | TRBJ1-2 | 15 | TRBV7-2 | NA | NA
TGTGCCAGCAGTCGGACAGGTGGAACTGAAGCTTTCTTT | CASSRTGGTEAFF | TRBJ1-1 | 13 | TRBV6-5 | NA | TRBD1
TGTGCCTGGAATTCGGGACAGCCCTACAATGAGCAGTTCTTC | CAWNSGQPYNEQFF | TRBJ2-1 | 14 | TRBV30 | many | TRBD1